Listed here is a single TCR beta chain. Its antigen is not identified. The data stem from a study of T cells in Graves' hyperthyroidism and ophthalmopathy. The CDR3 regions of TCR beta were amplified from RNA transcripts. In the first-round RT-PCR of the TCR CDR3, the HTBI primer set was used. TCRdb redid the calling of the multiplex PCR reads with MiXCR, one entry per CDR3 protein. The sample includes around 720,000 distinct CDR3 sequences, 30% to 40% of them seen just once. Germline V gene sequence: CDR1 ENHRY, CDR2 SYGVKD. CDR3 length: 15 amino acids. V was clipped by 8 bases and J by 7 bases, with 23 bases between them. Findings and limits, study-wide: Separating ophthalmopathy from stable hyperthyroidism was achieved by a 13 V-J model.

In patients aged 18 to 65, hyperthyroidism was newly diagnosed, with duration under 2 months. Diagnosing involved the use of clinical symptoms, serum thyroxine and TRAb, thyroid ultrasound and orbital computed tomography. Specimen: blood. This clonotype was obtained from a woman aged 40 to 49 with Graves' hyperthyroidism. The chain carries TRBV10-3 and TRBJ1-1; D may be TRBD1 (5 bases). DNA of the CDR3: TGTGCCATCCGGGGGGGTGGGGACTACCAACATGAAGCTTTCTTT. Amino acid sequence: CAIRGGGDYQHEAFF.